This TCR beta chain was sequenced in a study of a mutant IDH1 vaccine in newly diagnosed glioma. Looking at the study overall: The treated population exhibited a male proportion of approximately 62%, a female proportion of about 38%, and a mean age of 40.4 years. General study results and limits: Pseudoprogression apparently tracked independently of changes in top peripheral T cell clonotypes.

This clone was found once. As yet, its antigen is unknown. Here immunoSEQ multiplex PCR was the method, and the copy in TCRdb shows in-frame clones only, minus some. Seen here are fewer than 45,000 clones, around 78% observed once, and the top ten hold roughly 9.1%. Trimming removed 2 bases at V and 8 bases at J, with 16 bases between. Germline CDR1 is SGHTA and CDR2 is FQGNSA. This CDR3 contains 15 residues. Time point in this sample: baseline, week 1 (first vaccination visit). Treatment denoted: pre-vaccination baseline after standard-of-care therapy. Patients carried new grade 3 or 4 IDH1-mutant astrocytomas lacking nuclear ATRX.

The sequence came from a man in his forties with glioma. Some clones in this sample may be carry-over from other donors' samples. The starting material was PBMCs, obtained from a glioma patient treated with radiotherapy, temozolomide or both. The chain is built from TRBV7-2 and TRBJ2-1; perhaps TRBD2 as D (6 bases). CDR3 residues: CASSLYAGMNDEQFF. CDR3 in DNA: TGTGCCAGCAGCTTATATGCGGGGATGAACGATGAGCAGTTCTTC.